The 20 T cell receptor beta chains reported below all come from one sample, sequenced in a study of OX40 agonist ivuxolimab in advanced cancers. The protocol was immunoSEQ multiplex PCR, while the TCRdb copy is restricted to in-frame clones and leaves out a portion. The sample lists roughly 60,000 clones; 65% to 85% were seen once. The sample consisted of CD4+ or CD8+ T cells sorted from blood, taken in a trial of the OX40 agonist ivuxolimab. The receptors derive from an adult with an advanced solid tumor such as melanoma, head and neck, liver or kidney cancer.

The V gene is TRBV15, the J gene TRBJ2-2, with D uncertain. The CDR3 runs 14 residues. The V and J ends lost 0 bases and 4 bases respectively, with 6 bases between them. CDR1 LNHNV and CDR2 YYDKDF come from the germline V gene (reference sequence). The CDR3 bases are TGTGCCACCAGCAGAGATCGAGTCACCGGGGAGCTGTTTTTT. The encoded protein is CATSRDRVTGELFF.

V is TRBV4-2 and J is TRBJ2-3; D gene ambiguous. Germline assignment: CDR1 LGHNA and CDR2 YNFKEQ. The germline V and J ends were trimmed by 1 base and 4 bases, with 6 bases remaining between them. The CDR3 runs to 13 residues. The CDR3 reads CASSQVVADTQYF. The CDR3 bases are TGTGCCAGCAGCCAAGTAGTGGCAGATACGCAGTATTTT.

The rearrangement joins TRBV30 to TRBJ1-1, with a tentative D call TRBD1 (6 bases). There are 14 residues in the CDR3. V was shortened by 2 bases and J by 6 bases, with 16 bases between the two germline ends. The germline V gene encodes CDR1 GTSNPN and CDR2 SVGIG (reference sequence). This CDR3 is CAWSKQGLGAEAFF. The DNA for the CDR3 is TGTGCCTGGAGTAAACAGGGTCTCGGGGCTGAAGCTTTCTTT.

This rearrangement joins TRBV11-1 to TRBJ2-2; D gene uncertain. The CDR3 totals 13 residues. Germline values: CDR1 SGHAT, CDR2 FQDESV (reference sequence). V was shortened by 0 bases and J by 7 bases, with 6 bases between the two germline ends. CDR3 amino acids: CASSLARRGELFF. CDR3 coding DNA: TGTGCCAGCAGCTTAGCCCGGCGCGGGGAGCTGTTTTTT.

This clone was detected a few times. The chain has TRBV5-6 and TRBJ1-1, with D perhaps matching TRBD1 (5 bases). Trimming removed 0 bases at V and 1 base at J, with 16 bases between. Germline-derived CDR1 and CDR2 are SGHDT and YYEEEE. The CDR3 sequence is 17 residues long. This chain's CDR3 is CASSLVGGARENTEAFF. CDR3 coding DNA: TGTGCCAGCAGCTTGGTCGGAGGGGCCAGGGAGAACACTGAAGCTTTCTTT.

V usage is TRBV19 and J usage is TRBJ1-1; perhaps TRBD1 as D (6 bases). CDR1 is LNHDA, CDR2 SQIVND, per germline (reference sequence). The V end lost 0 bases, the J end lost 5 bases, and 16 bases lay between the germline ends. This CDR3 comprises 16 residues. The CDR3 is CASSIDRQGLGTEAFF. The CDR3 region has the DNA TGTGCCAGTAGTATAGATCGGCAGGGGCTGGGGACTGAAGCTTTCTTT.

This chain joins TRBV7-9 and TRBJ1-1, with 7 bases lining up with TRBD1. CDR3 length equals 13 residues. With 2 bases clipped from V and 4 bases from J, the junction kept 1 base outside the gene matches. Per the germline V gene, CDR1 is SEHNR and CDR2 is FQNEAQ (reference sequence). CDR3 in DNA: TGTGCCAGCAGCTTATCAGGGGGCACTGAAGCTTTCTTT. Its protein product is CASSLSGGTEAFF.

The chain employs TRBV29-1 and TRBJ1-1; possibly TRBD1 for D (5 bases). The ends were cut back, 7 bases at V and 4 bases at J, with 10 bases in the middle. Germline V gene data show CDR1 as SQVTM and CDR2 as ANQGSEA. The length of the CDR3 is 11 residues. For the CDR3, the DNA is TGCAGCGGGGGGGTAGGCACTGAAGCTTTCTTT. It codes for CSGGVGTEAFF.

The rearrangement links TRBV5-4 to TRBJ2-3; D is possibly TRBD2 (7 bases). Germline V gene sequence: CDR1 SGHNT, CDR2 YYREEE (reference sequence). The V end was cut by 4 bases, the J end by 5 bases, with 14 bases between. The CDR3 has 14 amino acids. Written as DNA, the CDR3 is TGTGCCAGCAGCGGGAGGGGGGGTGGAGATACGCAGTATTTT. Residues: CASSGRGGGDTQYF. The full variable domain, completed using reference TRBV5-4 and TRBJ2-3, is ETGVTQSPTHLIKTRGQQVTLRCSSQSGHNTVSWYQQALGQGPQFIFQYYREEENGRGNFPPRFSGLQFPNYSSELNVNALELDDSALYLCASSGRGGGDTQYFGPGTRLTVL.

In this sample, this clone turned up once. J is TRBJ1-4 and V is TRBV28; D is unclear. V dropped 5 bases and J dropped 0 bases, with 13 bases sitting between them. The CDR3 is made up of 16 amino acids. The germline CDR1 and CDR2 sequences are MDHEN and SYDVKM. The CDR3: CASSPLEVATNEKLFF. The CDR3 DNA reads TGTGCCAGCAGTCCGTTGGAGGTAGCAACTAATGAAAAACTGTTTTTT.

The V gene is TRBV7-2, the J gene TRBJ2-7, with 11 bases lining up with TRBD2. This CDR3 has 14 amino acids. V trimming: 4 bases; J trimming: 4 bases; junction bases outside the gene matches: 3. Germline CDR1 is SGHTA and CDR2 is FQGNSA. CDR3 coding DNA: TGTGCCAGCAGCTCAAGGACTAGCGGGTACGAGCAGTACTTC. The encoded protein is CASSSRTSGYEQYF.

The V call is TRBV15, the J call TRBJ1-5; 8 nucleotides match TRBD1. Trimming at V came to 2 bases and at J to 6 bases, leaving 6 bases not matched to a gene. Germline V gene data show CDR1 as LNHNV and CDR2 as YYDKDF (reference sequence). The CDR3 covers 15 residues. CDR3 residues: CATSRQGALGQPQHF. In DNA, the CDR3 is TGTGCCACCAGCAGACAGGGGGCGCTGGGTCAGCCCCAGCATTTT.

V and J are TRBV6-6 and TRBJ2-4, with 7 nucleotides matching TRBD1. V was pared by 6 bases and J by 5 bases, with 7 bases of the junction left unmatched. From germline, CDR1 is MNHNY and CDR2 SVGAGI (reference sequence). The CDR3 contains 14 residues. In nucleotides, the CDR3 is TGTGCCAGCAGGACCCCGGGACAGCAAAACATTCAGTACTTC. Protein sequence: CASRTPGQQNIQYF.

This clone has a single count. CDR3: CASSRYRGTAYEQYF. The DNA for the CDR3 is TGTGCCAGCAGTAGGTATAGGGGGACAGCCTACGAGCAGTACTTC. This chain uses TRBV27 with TRBJ2-7; TRBD1 agrees at 7 bases. The V gene's germline CDR1 is MNHEY and CDR2 SMNVEV (reference sequence). V gave up 5 bases and J gave up 2 bases; unmatched junction bases: 9. This CDR3 is 15 amino acids long.

This sequence joins TRBV5-1 and TRBJ1-2, with 7 bases aligning to TRBD1. V lost 0 bases and J lost 8; bases outside the gene matches: 7. The CDR3 sequence is 14 residues long. The germline V gene has CDR1 SGHRS and CDR2 YFSETQ. CDR3 bases: TGCGCCAGCAGCTTGGGACAGGGAGTAGGAGGCTACACCTTC. This gives the protein CASSLGQGVGGYTF.

This chain links TRBV6-1 with TRBJ2-2, with D possibly matching TRBD2 (6 bases). The CDR3 runs to 13 residues. Germline CDR1 and CDR2: MNHNS and SASEGT. V was clipped by 10 bases and J by 3 bases, with 12 bases between them. DNA for the CDR3: TGTGCCACCCCGGGACTTCACACCGGGGAGCTGTTTTTT. It codes for CATPGLHTGELFF.

The sample holds one count of this clone. The chain is built from TRBV28 and TRBJ1-5, with 7 bases matching TRBD1. The CDR3 sequence is 12 residues long. Germline CDR1 is MDHEN and CDR2 is SYDVKM. The V segment lost 6 bases and the J segment 7 bases; nucleotides outside the gene matches: 3. This CDR3 is CASRLGGQPQHF. The CDR3 DNA is TGTGCCAGCAGGTTAGGGGGCCAGCCCCAGCATTTT. Using reference TRBV28 and TRBJ1-5 for the parts outside the CDR3, the full variable domain is DVKVTQSSRYLVKRTGEKVFLECVQDMDHENMFWYRQDPGLGLRLIYFSYDVKMKEKGDIPEGYSVSREKKERFSLILESASTNQTSMYLCASRLGGQPQHFGDGTRLSIL.

The CDR3 loop is CASSLTGGWEQYF. CDR3 sequence (DNA): TGTGCCAGCAGTCTTACGGGAGGGTGGGAGCAGTACTTC. The gene calls are TRBV7-8 and TRBJ2-7; 8 nucleotides match TRBD2. V lost 6 bases to trimming and J lost 7 bases; unmatched junction nucleotides: 8. CDR1 is SGHVS and CDR2 is FQNEAQ in the germline V gene. The CDR3 extends over 13 amino acids. Drawing the rest from reference TRBV7-8 and TRBJ2-7, the complete variable domain is GAGVSQSPRYKVAKRGQDVALRCDPISGHVSLFWYQQALGQGPEFLTYFQNEAQLDKSGLPSDRFFAERPEGSVSTLKIQRTQQEDSAVYLCASSLTGGWEQYFGPGTRLTVT.

This clone was counted a few times. The chain carries TRBV7-3 and TRBJ2-2; 10 nucleotides line up with TRBD2. The V segment lost 2 bases and the J segment 6 bases; nucleotides outside the gene matches: 3. Per germline, CDR1 SGHTA and CDR2 FQGTGA. CDR3 size: 15 residues. The CDR3: CASSLLAGEAGELFF. The CDR3 DNA sequence: TGTGCCAGCAGCTTACTAGCGGGGGAGGCCGGGGAGCTGTTTTTT.

The gene calls are TRBV7-9 and TRBJ2-4; 14 bases are shared with TRBD2. The CDR3 consists of 17 residues. From germline, CDR1 is SEHNR and CDR2 FQNEAQ (reference sequence). Unmatched junction bases numbered 4, after V lost 5 bases and J lost 1 base. CDR3 amino acids: CASSPGLAGVAKNIQYF. CDR3 bases: TGTGCCAGCAGCCCGGGACTAGCGGGAGTGGCCAAAAACATTCAGTACTTC.